These 10 T cell receptor beta chains originate from one sample sequenced in a study of T-cell memory formation after mild COVID-19. TCRdb independently ran MiXCR on the 5' RACE reads; one entry per CDR3 protein. The sample consists of about 350,000 distinct CDR3 sequences, around 13% of them appearing once. Sequencing input: PBMCs or a T cell subset sorted from them (not recorded which). All receptors derive from a young man who had mild COVID-19 (a few samples of this study predate the infection). Cell type and time point are not known.

The chain recombines TRBV7-3 with TRBJ2-1; D is possibly TRBD2 (7 bases). Trimming took off 0 bases at V and 8 bases at J, with 14 bases between the two ends. The CDR3 runs 15 residues. Germline CDR1 SGHTA, CDR2 FQGTGA. The CDR3 nucleotides read TGTGCCAGCAGCTTAACGGTTTCGGGGGGCGATGAGCAGTTCTTC. This sequence encodes CASSLTVSGGDEQFF. Full variable domain (remainder filled in from reference TRBV7-3 and TRBJ2-1): GAGVSQTPSNKVTEKGKYVELRCDPISGHTALYWYRQSLGQGPEFLIYFQGTGAADDSGLPNDRFFAVRPEGSVSTLKIQRTERGDSAVYLCASSLTVSGGDEQFFGPGTRLTVL.

This clonotype was seen a few times. The V gene is TRBV7-9, the J gene TRBJ1-5; no reliable D call. Trimming removed 4 bases from V and 8 bases from J, with 9 bases in between. Germline loops: CDR1 SEHNR, CDR2 FQNEAQ (reference sequence). The CDR3 length is 12 residues. CDR3 DNA sequence: TGTGCCAGCAGCTACGATTGGGAGCCCCAGCATTTT. Protein: CASSYDWEPQHF.

This clonotype occurred a few times. V and J are TRBV10-3 and TRBJ1-6; no clear D. Trimming stripped 3 bases from V and 7 bases from J, with 10 bases between. Germline V gene data show CDR1 as ENHRY and CDR2 as SYGVKD. The CDR3 totals 14 residues. Here the CDR3 DNA reads TGTGCCATCAGTGAAGGGTACTACAATTCACCCCTCCACTTT. Protein sequence: CAISEGYYNSPLHF.

This sequence joins TRBV27 and TRBJ2-1; D remains unclear. This CDR3 spans 13 amino acids. CDR1 MNHEY and CDR2 SMNVEV come from the germline V gene (reference sequence). Deletions cut 1 base from V and 10 bases from J, with 11 bases between. The CDR3 nucleotides read TGTGCCAGCAGTTTATATGCCGGGTGGGAGCAGTTCTTC. Translation gives CASSLYAGWEQFF.

CDR3 amino acids: CASSLGTEAYEQYF. The CDR3 coding sequence is TGTGCCAGCAGCCTCGGGACCGAAGCCTACGAGCAGTACTTC. The chain employs TRBV12-3 or TRBV12-4 and TRBJ2-7; D may correspond to TRBD1 or TRBD2 (5 bases each). CDR3 length: 14 residues. Between the trimmed V and J ends, which lost 6 bases and 2 bases, there was a span of 14 bases.

This clonotype was counted many times. One end of the junction does not line up with germline, which may come from a read error. The V gene is TRBV7-6, the J gene TRBJ2-1; TRBD2 matches at 8 bases. The CDR3 length is 19 residues. Germline CDR1 SGHVS, CDR2 FNYEAQ. CDR3 amino acids: CASSVAGYPLPLGYNEQFF. The CDR3 nucleotides read TGTGCCAGCAGCGTAGCGGGGTATCCTCTCCCACTAGGCTACAATGAGCAGTTCTTC.

This clonotype occurred a few times. The CDR3 region is CASSPWTTGELFF. As DNA, the CDR3 is TGCGCCAGCAGCCCCTGGACGACCGGGGAGCTGTTTTTT. The rearrangement uses TRBV4-3 and TRBJ2-2; D remains ambiguous. Looked up from germline, CDR1 is LGHNA and CDR2 is YSLEER. This CDR3 has 13 residues. The V gene lost 4 bases and the J gene lost 5 bases, with 8 bases spanning the gap.

The chain links TRBV19 to TRBJ2-7, with D possibly matching TRBD2 (6 bases). The CDR3 runs to 15 residues. The germline CDR1 and CDR2 sequences are LNHDA and SQIVND (reference sequence). The germline V and J ends were trimmed by 6 bases and 5 bases, with 20 bases remaining between them. The CDR3 reads CASSNRGGATNEQYF. The CDR3, as DNA: TGTGCCAGTAGCAATAGAGGAGGGGCGACGAACGAGCAGTACTTC.

The gene calls are TRBV5-4 and TRBJ2-7, with TRBD2 identical over 7 bases. Germline trimming cut 4 bases from V and 2 bases from J; bases unmatched to any gene: 6. Germline V lookup: CDR1 SGHNT, CDR2 YYREEE (reference sequence). This CDR3 has 14 amino acids. The CDR3 coding sequence is TGTGCCAGCAGCACTGGCGGGGGAGCCTACGAGCAGTACTTC. Translation: CASSTGGGAYEQYF.

This clonotype was seen more than once but under ten times. This CDR3 is CASASRQVLEQYF. In DNA form, the CDR3 reads TGTGCCAGCGCGAGCCGACAGGTCTTGGAGCAGTACTTC. This chain connects TRBV7-8 to TRBJ2-7; perhaps TRBD1 as D (6 bases). This CDR3 region has 13 residues. V was pared by 8 bases and J by 7 bases, with 18 bases between. The germline CDR1 and CDR2 sequences are SGHVS and FQNEAQ.